These 22 T cell receptor beta chains came from one sample sequenced in a study of blood T cell repertoires in COVID-19. Profiling relied on immunoSEQ multiplex PCR, and the TCRdb table lists in-frame clones only, not all of them. The table includes over 80,000 clones, around 87% detected once. Sequenced: peripheral blood. The receptors shown here come from a human donor in a cohort sampled during active COVID-19.

The chain combines TRBV9 with TRBJ2-5; perhaps TRBD2 as D (6 bases). The ends were cut back, 3 bases at V and 5 bases at J, with 11 bases in the middle. This CDR3 is built from 13 residues. Germline-derived CDR1 and CDR2 are SGDLS and YYNGEE. The CDR3 spells CASSAGVWETQYF. The CDR3 region has the DNA TGTGCCAGCAGCGCGGGAGTTTGGGAGACCCAGTACTTC.

J is TRBJ2-1 and V is TRBV3-1 (or the pseudogene TRBV3-2), with a tentative D call TRBD2 (6 bases). The ends were cut back, 1 base at V and 7 bases at J, with 14 bases in the middle. Germline V gene data show CDR1 as LGHDT and CDR2 as YNNKEL (reference sequence). This CDR3 is built from 15 residues. The CDR3 coding sequence is TGTGCCAGCAGCCAAGTCCGGGAGTTCGTAAATGAGCAGTTCTTC. Protein: CASSQVREFVNEQFF.

The chain uses TRBV5-1 and TRBJ1-3, with 7 positions matching TRBD1. Germline V gene lookup returns CDR1 SGHRS and CDR2 YFSETQ. This CDR3 contains 14 residues. With 7 bases clipped from V and 2 bases from J, the junction kept 6 bases outside the gene matches. CDR3 bases: TGCGCCAGCGCCCCACAGGGGACTGGAAACACCATATATTTT. Its protein is CASAPQGTGNTIYF.

The chain has TRBV3-1 (or the pseudogene TRBV3-2) and TRBJ1-4, with D unresolved. The CDR3 covers 14 residues. V lost 3 bases and J 8 bases, leaving 13 bases between the germline ends. Germline assignment: CDR1 LGHDT and CDR2 YNNKEL (reference sequence). The CDR3 is CASSHVDHSEKLFF. CDR3 in DNA: TGTGCCAGCAGCCACGTCGATCACTCCGAAAAACTGTTTTTT.

CDR3 sequence (DNA): TGTGCCAGCAGCCCCCCCGGACTCTACGAGCAGTACTTC. It encodes CASSPPGLYEQYF. The chain joins TRBV9 to TRBJ2-7; tentatively, D is TRBD2 (5 bases). V was cut by 4 bases and J by 3 bases, with 11 bases left in between. The CDR3 is 13 residues long. CDR1 is SGDLS, CDR2 YYNGEE, per germline.

The chain links TRBV2 to TRBJ2-1; a weak D match, TRBD1 (5 bases). Trimming removed 9 bases at V and 1 base at J, with 13 bases between. The CDR3 contains 14 residues. Per germline, CDR1 SNHLY and CDR2 FYNNEI. The CDR3 coding sequence is TGTGCCAGTTTGCAGGGCCGATCCTACAATGAGCAGTTCTTC. This gives the protein CASLQGRSYNEQFF.

This chain links TRBV6-2 or TRBV6-3 with TRBJ2-7; 8 bases are a match to TRBD2. Germline V gene sequence: CDR1 MNHEY, CDR2 SVGEGT. V trimming: 0 bases; J trimming: 3 bases; junction bases outside the gene matches: 4. This CDR3 has 15 residues. CDR3 sequence: CASSYSTSEVYEQYF. The DNA of the CDR3 is TGTGCCAGCAGTTACTCGACTAGCGAGGTCTACGAGCAGTACTTC.

This clone showed up just a few times. The junction differs from germline at one of its ends, possibly a read error. The V gene is TRBV12-3 or TRBV12-4, the J gene TRBJ1-2, with 8 bases lining up with TRBD1. The length of the CDR3 is 13 residues. For the CDR3, the DNA is TGTGCCAGCAGTATCGGACAGGGTGATGGCAACACCTTC. Encoded protein: CASSIGQGDGNTF.

The CDR3 protein is CASSEYRGGDGKLFF. CDR3 coding DNA: TGTGCCAGCAGTGAGTACAGGGGTGGGGACGGAAAACTGTTTTTT. The genes are TRBV25-1 and TRBJ1-4; 7 nucleotides agree with TRBD1. The CDR3 is made up of 15 amino acids. Germline CDR1 and CDR2: MGHDK and SYGVNS. V shed 3 bases, J shed 10 bases, and the junction held 11 bases outside the gene matches.

In its sample, this clone was seen a few times. This chain links TRBV6-4 with TRBJ1-2, with TRBD1 as a possible D gene (5 bases). The ends were cut back, 2 bases at V and 4 bases at J, with 11 bases in the middle. This CDR3 is built from 14 residues. Germline assignment: CDR1 MRHNA and CDR2 SNTAGT. CDR3 amino acids: CASSDPRRGYGYTF. CDR3 nucleotide sequence: TGTGCCAGCAGTGACCCGAGGAGGGGCTATGGCTACACCTTC.

V is TRBV25-1 and J is TRBJ2-7; 10 bases align to TRBD1. Germline CDR1 reads MGHDK; CDR2 reads SYGVNS. The ends lost 6 bases at V and 5 bases at J; junction bases unmatched: 4. The CDR3 is 13 amino acids. The CDR3 DNA sequence: TGTGCCAGCAGAGGACAGGGGGTCGACGAGCAGTACTTC. Protein sequence: CASRGQGVDEQYF.

The chain is built from TRBV7-3 and TRBJ1-1, with a tentative D call TRBD1 (6 bases). Germline V gene data show CDR1 as SGHTA and CDR2 as FQGTGA. Deletions cut 5 bases from V and 0 bases from J, with 16 bases between. The CDR3 contains 16 residues. This CDR3 is CASSLGGPGMNTEAFF. CDR3 nucleotide sequence: TGTGCCAGCAGCCTCGGGGGGCCAGGTATGAACACTGAAGCTTTCTTT.

J is TRBJ2-1 and V is TRBV7-8; TRBD2 is a possible D gene (6 bases). CDR3 length equals 17 residues. Trimming shortened V by 2 bases and J by 5 bases, and 19 bases separated the two germline ends. Per germline, CDR1 SGHVS and CDR2 FQNEAQ. CDR3 sequence: CASSLLSPWDLNNEQFF. The CDR3 DNA is TGTGCCAGCAGCTTATTGTCACCCTGGGACTTAAACAATGAGCAGTTCTTC.

The chain is built from TRBV19 and TRBJ1-3, with TRBD1 matching over 12 bases. The CDR3 is 17 residues long. J was trimmed by 4 bases and V by 4 bases; bases with no gene match: 8. The V gene's germline CDR1 is LNHDA and CDR2 SQIVND (reference sequence). As DNA, the CDR3 is TGTGCCAGTAGTACAAAGGGACAGGGGGCCGGAGGAAACACCATATATTTT. Protein product: CASSTKGQGAGGNTIYF. The complete variable domain, with remaining parts taken from reference TRBV19 and TRBJ1-3, reads DGGITQSPKYLFRKEGQNVTLSCEQNLNHDAMYWYRQDPGQGLRLIYYSQIVNDFQKGDIAEGYSVSREKKESFPLTVTSAQKNPTAFYLCASSTKGQGAGGNTIYFGEGSWLTVV.

V and J are TRBV10-3 and TRBJ2-3; 7 bases match TRBD1. This CDR3 contains 14 residues. V lost 2 bases and J lost 1; bases outside the gene matches: 0. Germline assignment: CDR1 ENHRY and CDR2 SYGVKD. CDR3 region: CAISEDRGTDTQYF. The CDR3 nucleotides are TGTGCCATCAGTGAGGACAGGGGCACAGATACGCAGTATTTT.

CDR3 DNA sequence: TGCGCCAGCAGCCAAGAAGGACTAGCTCGTATGTCAACAGATACGCAGTATTTT. Amino acids: CASSQEGLARMSTDTQYF. The V gene is TRBV4-1, the J gene TRBJ2-3; 8 bases line up with TRBD2. CDR1 MGHRA and CDR2 YSYEKL come from the germline V gene. This CDR3 spans 18 amino acids. Unmatched junction bases numbered 11, after V lost 0 bases and J lost 3 bases.

V usage is TRBV5-6 and J usage is TRBJ1-1, with TRBD1 matching 11 bases. This CDR3 comprises 17 residues. Germline lookup yields CDR1 SGHDT and CDR2 YYEEEE. After removal of 1 base from V and 10 bases from J, the junction contained 15 bases not matched to a gene. The CDR3 is CASSLLFAMGQGDGAFF. The CDR3 DNA reads TGTGCCAGCAGCTTGCTTTTTGCGATGGGACAGGGGGATGGAGCTTTCTTT. The variable domain in full, completed from reference TRBV5-6 and TRBJ1-1, reads DAGVTQSPTHLIKTRGQQVTLRCSPKSGHDTVSWYQQALGQGPQFIFQYYEEEERQRGNFPDRFSGHQFPNYSSELNVNALLLGDSALYLCASSLLFAMGQGDGAFFGQGTRLTVV.

The chain couples TRBV5-1 to TRBJ1-2; maybe TRBD1 (6 bases). The CDR3 is 14 residues long. Looked up from germline, CDR1 is SGHRS and CDR2 is YFSETQ. Trimming stripped 0 bases from V and 13 bases from J, with 19 bases between. The CDR3 sequence is CASSLAYRDTDSTF. The CDR3 region has the DNA TGCGCCAGCAGCTTGGCCTACCGGGACACGGATTCCACCTTC.

This chain links TRBV7-2 with TRBJ2-1, with 8 bases aligning to TRBD1. V shed 4 bases, J shed 1 base, and the junction held 6 bases outside the gene matches. The CDR3 runs 16 residues. Germline CDR1 is SGHTA and CDR2 is FQGNSA. The CDR3 DNA reads as TGTGCCAGCAGCTCGAATCAGGGGGCGTCCTACAATGAGCAGTTCTTC. Its translation is CASSSNQGASYNEQFF.

This chain connects TRBV5-8 to TRBJ2-5; D unresolved. CDR1 is SGHTS and CDR2 is YDEGEE in the germline V gene. The CDR3 covers 16 residues. Trimming removed 0 bases at V and 3 bases at J, with 15 bases between. The CDR3 spells CASSLGSRQVEETQYF. The CDR3, as DNA: TGTGCCAGCAGCTTGGGGTCCCGGCAGGTCGAAGAGACCCAGTACTTC.

J is TRBJ2-7 and V is TRBV9, with D possibly matching TRBD1 (5 bases). The CDR3 contains 14 residues. CDR1 is SGDLS, CDR2 YYNGEE, per germline. Trimming removed 3 bases at V and 4 bases at J, with 14 bases between. CDR3: CASSGGAGLYEQYF. Here the CDR3 DNA reads TGTGCCAGCAGCGGTGGGGCAGGTTTGTACGAGCAGTACTTC.

The chain joins TRBV11-1 to TRBJ2-7; D is perhaps TRBD1 (5 bases). Trimming took off 2 bases at V and 4 bases at J, with 6 bases between the two ends. The CDR3 runs to 12 residues. Per germline, CDR1 SGHAT and CDR2 FQDESV (reference sequence). The CDR3 sequence is CASSLTGYEQYF. The CDR3 DNA sequence: TGTGCCAGCAGCTTAACAGGTTACGAGCAGTACTTC.